The 25 T cell receptor beta chains presented below share a single source sample, sequenced in a study of shared clonotypes between healthy human individuals. Naive CD8 cells lacked CD45RO and underwent positive selection for CCR7, leaving out terminally differentiated effector memory CD45RA+ cells. The assay was immunoSEQ multiplex PCR, and TCRdb's table has in-frame clones only and misses some. The sample contains millions of clones, 85% to 95% of which appear only once. Material: naive CD8+ T cells sorted from blood. All receptors derive from a man aged 18 to 29 in good health.

V usage is TRBV10-1 and J usage is TRBJ2-7; TRBD1 agrees at 9 bases. Germline CDR1 and CDR2: WNHNN and SYGVQD (reference sequence). The CDR3 is made up of 14 amino acids. The ends lost 3 bases at V and 5 bases at J; junction bases unmatched: 5. CDR3 amino acids: CASSDLRTGDEQYF. For the CDR3, the DNA is TGCGCCAGCAGTGATCTTCGGACAGGGGACGAGCAGTACTTC.

On this clone itself: The same CDR3 also results from other DNA sequences found in this sample. J is TRBJ2-7 and V is TRBV27; 9 nucleotides match TRBD1. Germline V gives CDR1 MNHEY, CDR2 SMNVEV (reference sequence). V shed 6 bases, J shed 3 bases, and the junction held 6 bases outside the gene matches. CDR3 length: 14 amino acids. The CDR3 sequence is CASSPGQGLYEQYF. The CDR3 region has the DNA TGTGCCAGCAGCCCGGGACAGGGCCTCTACGAGCAGTACTTC.

CDR3 sequence reads: CASDSGGPSVGKETQYF. For the CDR3, the DNA is TGTGCCAGCGACAGTGGGGGCCCCTCCGTCGGAAAAGAGACCCAGTACTTC. V and J are TRBV28 and TRBJ2-5; tentatively, D is TRBD1 (6 bases). CDR1 and CDR2 from the germline V gene are MDHEN and SYDVKM. V dropped 8 bases and J dropped 3 bases, with 25 bases sitting between them. This CDR3 has 17 amino acids.

This clone was observed a single time. The chain recombines TRBV10-2 with TRBJ1-5; D is undetermined. The CDR3 spans 13 residues. From germline, CDR1 is WSHSY and CDR2 SAAADI. V was cut by 7 bases and J by 5 bases, with 12 bases left in between. CDR3 in DNA: TGCGCCAGCACGGAGAGGTATGATCAGCCCCAGCATTTT. It translates to CASTERYDQPQHF.

J is TRBJ2-3 and V is TRBV19, with 8 bases aligning to TRBD2. V shed 5 bases and J 3 bases; nucleotides not matched to a gene: 10. The CDR3 is made up of 16 amino acids. Germline CDR1 and CDR2: LNHDA and SQIVND (reference sequence). CDR3 sequence (DNA): TGTGCCAGTAGTCCCATAGCGGGGTCCTCGACAGATACGCAGTATTTT. Protein: CASSPIAGSSTDTQYF.

This chain links TRBV13 with TRBJ1-4; D might be TRBD1 (5 bases). CDR1 is PRHDT and CDR2 is FYEKMQ in the germline V gene (reference sequence). V lost 1 base and J 5 bases, leaving 11 bases between the germline ends. This CDR3 is built from 15 residues. CDR3 protein: CASSLEGGGNEKLFF. CDR3 bases: TGTGCCAGCAGCTTAGAGGGCGGGGGAAATGAAAAACTGTTTTTT.

The chain carries TRBV28 and TRBJ1-5, with D unresolved. Germline V gene data show CDR1 as MDHEN and CDR2 as SYDVKM. V was clipped by 8 bases and J by 3 bases, with 20 bases between them. The CDR3 has 16 amino acids. CDR3 sequence reads: CASLPPAGNNNQPQHF. Here the CDR3 DNA reads TGTGCCAGCCTCCCGCCCGCCGGCAATAACAATCAGCCCCAGCATTTT.

The chain employs TRBV7-6 and TRBJ2-2, with D uncertain. CDR1 and CDR2 (germline): SGHVS, FNYEAQ. Deletions cut 1 base from V and 3 bases from J, with 6 bases between. The CDR3 covers 14 residues. CDR3 loop: CASSLEEYTGELFF. CDR3 bases: TGTGCCAGCAGCTTAGAGGAGTACACCGGGGAGCTGTTTTTT.

The chain carries TRBV11-2 and TRBJ1-4; TRBD1 is a possible D gene (6 bases). The CDR3 sequence is 15 residues long. V shed 1 base and J shed 7 bases, with 13 bases lying between them. Germline CDR1 SGHAT, CDR2 FQNNGV. This CDR3 reads CASSLVSGGSEKLFF. The CDR3 DNA follows: TGTGCCAGCAGCTTAGTGTCGGGGGGCTCTGAAAAACTGTTTTTT.

This chain connects TRBV2 to TRBJ1-4; the D is unclear. Between the trimmed V and J ends, which lost 7 bases and 7 bases, there was a span of 16 bases. This CDR3 has 14 residues. In germline, CDR1 is SNHLY, CDR2 FYNNEI. The CDR3 here is CASTLNVPGEKLFF. CDR3 coding DNA: TGTGCCAGCACGCTCAACGTACCCGGTGAAAAACTGTTTTTT.

The chain has TRBV4-3 and TRBJ2-2, with D possibly matching TRBD2 (6 bases). The CDR3 is 20 residues long. Trimming removed 2 bases at V and 5 bases at J, with 27 bases between. The V gene's germline CDR1 is LGHNA and CDR2 YSLEER. The CDR3 nucleotides are TGCGCCAGCAGCCAAATCTTCCCCCTGACTAGTTCCCCGGGGACCGGGGAGCTGTTTTTT. Amino acids: CASSQIFPLTSSPGTGELFF.

This chain joins TRBV7-9 and TRBJ1-1; D is unclear. This CDR3 spans 13 amino acids. The V end was cut by 5 bases, the J end by 4 bases, with 11 bases between. Germline V gene lookup returns CDR1 SEHNR and CDR2 FQNEAQ (reference sequence). This CDR3 is CASSPPGRTEAFF. CDR3 nucleotide sequence: TGTGCCAGCAGCCCCCCTGGGCGCACTGAAGCTTTCTTT. The variable domain in full, with the rest retrieved from reference TRBV7-9 and TRBJ1-1, is DTGVSQNPRHKITKRGQNVTFRCDPISEHNRLYWYRQTLGQGPEFLTYFQNEAQLEKSRLLSDRFSAERPKGSFSTLEIQRTEQGDSAMYLCASSPPGRTEAFFGQGTRLTVV.

The chain links TRBV2 to TRBJ1-1; 10 bases fit TRBD1. V was clipped by 1 base and J by 1 base; unmatched bases: 6. The V gene's germline CDR1 is SNHLY and CDR2 FYNNEI. The CDR3 contains 17 residues. CDR3 sequence (DNA): TGTGCCAGCAGTGAAGGGGACAGGGGAACCAAGAACACTGAAGCTTTCTTT. Encoded protein: CASSEGDRGTKNTEAFF.

This chain connects TRBV15 to TRBJ1-5; D possibly corresponds to TRBD1 (6 bases). The CDR3 consists of 15 residues. Trimming shortened V by 3 bases and J by 5 bases, and 14 bases separated the two germline ends. CDR1 and CDR2 from the germline V gene are LNHNV and YYDKDF (reference sequence). The CDR3 region is CATSSSRGQDQPQHF. The CDR3 region has the DNA TGTGCCACCAGCAGTTCCCGGGGGCAGGATCAGCCCCAGCATTTT.

This clone was found once. The genes are TRBV7-8 and TRBJ1-6, with 9 positions matching TRBD1. V lost 4 bases to trimming and J lost 8 bases; unmatched junction nucleotides: 0. Germline assignment: CDR1 SGHVS and CDR2 FQNEAQ. The CDR3 runs to 13 residues. DNA for the CDR3: TGTGCCAGCAGCTGGGACAGGGATTCACCCCTCCACTTT. Translated: CASSWDRDSPLHF.

This rearrangement joins TRBV6-5 to TRBJ2-1; D uncertain. In germline, CDR1 is MNHEY, CDR2 SVGAGI. The CDR3 loop spans 13 amino acids. V lost 6 bases, J lost 4 bases, and 10 bases lay in between. In nucleotides, the CDR3 is TGTGCCAGCAGGGCCGGGTTGTACAATGAGCAGTTCTTC. Encoded protein: CASRAGLYNEQFF.

J is TRBJ2-1 and V is TRBV7-3; 10 bases agree with TRBD2. Trimming cost V 5 bases and J 1 base; bases outside gene matches: 2. This CDR3 spans 15 amino acids. Germline lookup yields CDR1 SGHTA and CDR2 FQGTGA. This CDR3 reads CASSVLAGSYNEQFF. CDR3 coding DNA: TGTGCCAGCAGCGTACTAGCGGGGTCCTACAATGAGCAGTTCTTC.

In regard to this clone: Other DNA sequences in this specimen translate into the identical CDR3. J is TRBJ2-5 and V is TRBV9, with D tentatively TRBD2 (6 bases). This CDR3 contains 14 residues. V dropped 0 bases and J dropped 2 bases, with 8 bases sitting between them. Germline loops: CDR1 SGDLS, CDR2 YYNGEE. This CDR3 is CASSVETSQETQYF. Here the CDR3 DNA reads TGTGCCAGCAGCGTAGAGACTAGTCAAGAGACCCAGTACTTC.

The genes are TRBV4-3 and TRBJ1-5; D not certain. Germline V gene data show CDR1 as LGHNA and CDR2 as YSLEER. The CDR3 is 14 amino acids. The V and J ends lost 2 bases and 2 bases respectively, with 7 bases between them. The DNA for the CDR3 is TGCGCCAGCAGCCAAACCCTTGGCAATCAGCCCCAGCATTTT. It encodes CASSQTLGNQPQHF.

A note on this clone: The same CDR3 also results from other DNA sequences found in this sample. V is TRBV9 and J is TRBJ2-3, with D hard to call. This CDR3 contains 12 residues. From germline, CDR1 is SGDLS and CDR2 YYNGEE. Trimming shortened V by 0 bases and J by 6 bases, and 5 bases separated the two germline ends. CDR3 nucleotide sequence: TGTGCCAGCAGCGTAGACGGGGATACGCAGTATTTT. Protein: CASSVDGDTQYF.

This clone was seen only once. The rearrangement joins TRBV6-1 to TRBJ1-6; unclear D gene. Germline loops: CDR1 MNHNS, CDR2 SASEGT. This CDR3 has 16 residues. Between the trimmed V and J ends, which lost 1 base and 4 bases, there was a span of 11 bases. The CDR3 sequence: CASSEVALIYNSPLHF. CDR3 DNA: TGTGCCAGCAGTGAAGTAGCGTTGATATATAATTCACCCCTCCACTTT.

This chain joins TRBV27 and TRBJ2-7; TRBD2 aligns across 7 bases. V trimming: 8 bases; J trimming: 3 bases; junction bases outside the gene matches: 4. This CDR3 contains 12 residues. Germline V gene sequence: CDR1 MNHEY, CDR2 SMNVEV (reference sequence). The CDR3 sequence: CASGEGIYEQYF. Written as DNA, the CDR3 is TGTGCCAGCGGGGAGGGCATCTACGAGCAGTACTTC.

Remarks on this clone: Other DNA variants within this sample encode the same CDR3. V gene TRBV9 combines with J gene TRBJ1-4, with a weak D call TRBD1 (5 bases). Trimming took off 5 bases at V and 8 bases at J, with 10 bases between the two ends. CDR3 length: 12 amino acids. The germline V gene has CDR1 SGDLS and CDR2 YYNGEE. CDR3 sequence reads: CASSAGGEKLFF. DNA for the CDR3: TGTGCCAGCAGTGCTGGGGGGGAAAAACTGTTTTTT.

This chain joins TRBV7-8 and TRBJ2-7; no definite D call. The V end lost 4 bases, the J end lost 3 bases, and 7 bases lay between the germline ends. The CDR3 is 12 amino acids. Germline-derived CDR1 and CDR2 are SGHVS and FQNEAQ. The CDR3 loop is CASSSISYEQYF. The CDR3 region has the DNA TGTGCCAGCAGCTCCATCAGCTACGAGCAGTACTTC.

The rearrangement joins TRBV5-6 to TRBJ2-5; 7 nucleotides line up with TRBD1. CDR3 size: 14 residues. J gave up 4 bases and V 1 base, and 4 bases lay outside the gene matches. The germline CDR1 and CDR2 sequences are SGHDT and YYEEEE. The CDR3 DNA sequence: TGTGCCAGCAGCTTGATCGGGACAGCAGAGACCCAGTACTTC. Its translation is CASSLIGTAETQYF.